The T cell receptor beta chain described here comes from a study of shared clonotypes between healthy human individuals. Trimming pared 0 bases from V and 7 bases from J, leaving 9 bases between. CDR1 and CDR2 (germline): LNHDA, SQIVND (reference sequence). There are 14 residues in the CDR3. Across several immunoSEQ plates, the genomic DNA of each subset was split evenly. The data were produced by immunoSEQ multiplex PCR, yet TCRdb's version contains in-frame clones alone and is incomplete. The sample lists 1.4 million or so clones, about 98.5% occurring once. The genes are TRBV19 and TRBJ2-2; a possible D gene is TRBD1 (5 bases). This receptor was taken from a young man in good health. Sequencing used naive CD4+ T cells sorted from blood. Subset here: CD45RA+ positively selected. As DNA, the CDR3 is TGTGCCAGTAGTATAGAAGACAGCCTCGGGGAGCTGTTTTTT. Translating gives CASSIEDSLGELFF.